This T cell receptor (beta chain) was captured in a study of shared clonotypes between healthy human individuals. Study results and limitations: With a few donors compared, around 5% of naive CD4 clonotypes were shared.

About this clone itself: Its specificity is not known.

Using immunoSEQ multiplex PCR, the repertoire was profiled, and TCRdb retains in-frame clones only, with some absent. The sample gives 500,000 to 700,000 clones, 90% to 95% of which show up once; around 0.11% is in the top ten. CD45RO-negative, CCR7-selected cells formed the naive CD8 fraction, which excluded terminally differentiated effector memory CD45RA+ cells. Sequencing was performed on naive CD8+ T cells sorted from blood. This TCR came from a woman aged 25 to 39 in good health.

CDR3 loop: CASSLKTGSYQDTQYF. CDR3 sequence (DNA): TGTGCCAGCAGCTTAAAGACAGGGAGCTACCAAGATACGCAGTATTTT. The chain is built from TRBV7-9 and TRBJ2-3; 7 bases line up with TRBD1. CDR3 size: 16 residues. Trimming at V came to 2 bases and at J to 5 bases, leaving 10 bases not matched to a gene. Germline V gives CDR1 SEHNR, CDR2 FQNEAQ (reference sequence).